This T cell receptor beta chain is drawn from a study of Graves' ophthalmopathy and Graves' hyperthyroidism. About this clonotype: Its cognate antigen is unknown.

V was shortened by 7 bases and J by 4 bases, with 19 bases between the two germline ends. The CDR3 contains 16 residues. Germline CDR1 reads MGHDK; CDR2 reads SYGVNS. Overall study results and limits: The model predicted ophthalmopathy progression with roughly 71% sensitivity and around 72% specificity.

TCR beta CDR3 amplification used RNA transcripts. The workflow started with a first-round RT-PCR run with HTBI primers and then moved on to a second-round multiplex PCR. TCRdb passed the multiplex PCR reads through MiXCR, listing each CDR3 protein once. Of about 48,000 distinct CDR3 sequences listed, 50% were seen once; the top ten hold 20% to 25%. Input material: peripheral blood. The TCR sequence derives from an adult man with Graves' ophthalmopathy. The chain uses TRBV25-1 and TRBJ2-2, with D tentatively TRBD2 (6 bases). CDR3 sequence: CASTPGRNPGTGELFF. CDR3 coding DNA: TGTGCCAGCACCCCGGGGAGGAACCCGGGCACCGGGGAGCTGTTTTTT.